These 4 T cell receptor beta chains were sequenced from one sample in a study of CD8 T cells in Susac syndrome. An input of about 0.45 to 1 ug of RNA was subjected to reverse transcription using random hexamers. TCRdb reanalysed the immunoSEQ multiplex PCR reads using MiXCR and keeps one entry per CDR3 protein. Of under 200,000 distinct CDR3 sequences listed, roughly 90% were seen once; the top ten hold around 0.079%. Input material: CD4+ T cells from PBMCs. Receptors originate from a human donor with Susac syndrome.

J is TRBJ1-2 and V is TRBV3-1, with D maybe TRBD1 (5 bases). The CDR3 length is 13 residues. Trimming shortened V by 11 bases and J by 7 bases, and 20 bases separated the two germline ends. Germline V gene sequence: CDR1 LGHDT, CDR2 YNNKEL (reference sequence). This chain's CDR3 is CARPSGGSAGYTF. The CDR3 DNA reads TGTGCCCGGCCCTCGGGGGGTAGTGCTGGCTACACCTTC. Based on the CDR3 plus reference TRBV3-1 and TRBJ1-2, the full variable domain is DTAVSQTPKYLVTQMGNDKSIKCEQNLGHDTMYWYKQDSKKFLKIMFSYNNKELIINETVPNRFSPKSPDKAHLNLHINSLELGDSAVYFCARPSGGSAGYTFGSGTRLTVV.

V and J are TRBV7-8 and TRBJ2-3, with D possibly being TRBD2 (5 bases). The CDR3 totals 13 residues. The V end was cut by 11 bases, the J end by 2 bases, with 14 bases between. CDR1 is SGHVS, CDR2 FQNEAQ, per germline. CDR3 region: CASSGATTDTQYF. The CDR3 DNA is TGTGCCTCAAGCGGCGCCACCACAGATACGCAGTATTTT.

The chain is built from TRBV7-3 and TRBJ2-6; TRBD2 matches at 8 bases. The CDR3 contains 15 residues. The germline V gene has CDR1 SGHTA and CDR2 FQGTGA. Unmatched junction bases numbered 3, after V lost 8 bases and J lost 0 bases. The CDR3 DNA is TGTGCCAGCCGGGAGGGGGACTCTGGGGCCAACGTCCTGACTTTC. Translating it yields CASREGDSGANVLTF.

This chain uses TRBV9 with TRBJ2-5; no firm D call. The CDR3 is made up of 12 amino acids. V lost 3 bases and J lost 4, with 7 bases in between. The germline gives CDR1 SGDLS, CDR2 YYNGEE. This CDR3 reads CASSGSRETQYF. In DNA form, the CDR3 reads TGTGCCAGCAGCGGCAGTCGAGAGACCCAGTACTTC.